This TCR beta chain emerged from a study of blood T cell repertoires in COVID-19 (dated by TCRdb to 2018 to 2021). As for the study more broadly: Collaborator samples came from the United States, Italy and Spain and covered acute and convalescent phases of COVID-19. The prospective study material was composed of cDNA or gDNA derived from T cells, B-cell-depleted T cells, or PBMCs. Deeply sampled blood TCRbeta repertoires from subjects exposed to, actively infected with, or recovered from COVID-19 were included in the dataset. The repertoires were released in a freely available public database intended as a resource for research on the immune response to SARS-CoV-2. Samples were obtained from the ongoing ImmuneRACE study (first 160 participants) and from about 1,300 subjects provided by 6 global collaborators. Sample metadata almost always included a de-identified subject ID, COVID-19 status, age in years and sex. Where HLA class I and class II types were available, the types were taken from metadata supplied by the sample provider, not from assay-based typing. Points the paper makes about the study in general: How much clinical and demographic metadata was included differed by source and by participant, and the metadata was provided uncurated.

TCRbeta CDR3 regions were amplified from genomic DNA by means of the immunoSEQ Assay, a bias-controlled multiplex PCR. The study's own analysis went as follows. Nucleated cell counts per sample were estimated from amplification of reference gene primers within the assay. To quantify the absolute abundance of each unique TCRbeta CDR3 rearrangement, sequence reads were collapsed and filtered. Productive Simpson clonality was computed per sample as the square root of Simpson's diversity index over productive rearrangements. TCRdb holds this immuneACCESS table with in-frame rearrangements only. Some clones are missing; in checked studies, unresolved V genes explain under half, and the rest has no known cause. V and J calls and clone size are those listed in that table; D and trimming were worked out from the DNA. The table for this sample lists about 200,000 clones; about 83% of them were counted only once. More than 8% of the sample comes from the top ten.

Whole blood was collected in K2EDTA tubes by collaborating institutions according to the institutions' own protocols. For TCRbeta analysis, collaborators shipped samples as frozen whole blood, isolated PBMCs, or DNA extracted from either of those sample types. As encoded in the germline V gene, CDR1 is SGHDT while CDR2 is YYEEEE. The CDR3 numbers 15 residues from cysteine through phenylalanine. Only the CDR3 region is kept as DNA, spanning 45 bases read in frame from base 1. V ends up 3 bases short and J 4 bases short, with an unmatched junction base count of 9. This clone has only a few counts. It lacks a known antigen. No qualities accompany the bases; no much larger clone lies one base away.

The source of this sequence is a woman aged 45-65 years with acute or convalescent COVID-19. The rearrangement joined TRBV5-6 to TRBJ1-2, with 7 bases in between that match TRBD1. The sequenced sample consisted of peripheral blood. The CDR3 protein is CASSSPSQGSYGYTF. In nucleotide form, the sequence is TGTGCCAGCAGCTCCCCCTCACAGGGGTCCTATGGCTACACCTTC.